These 32 T cell receptor beta chains came from one sample sequenced in a study of T cells of healthy individuals. MiXCR, run by TCRdb on the 5' RACE reads, gives a single entry per CDR3 protein. The sample shows some 39,000 distinct CDR3 sequences, 4% to 5.5% of them seen only once. These receptors all stem from a human donor in good health.

Comment on this clonotype: A much larger clone differs by one base, so this may be a read error. The chain is built from TRBV4-2 and TRBJ2-3, with TRBD1 as a possible D gene (5 bases). V lost 3 bases, J lost 10 bases, and 11 bases lay in between. The germline CDR1 and CDR2 sequences are LGHNA and YNFKEQ. The CDR3 consists of 12 residues. The CDR3 region is CASSQGRKPQYF. CDR3 sequence (DNA): TGTGCCAGCAGCCAGGGGCGTAAGCCGCAGTATTTT.

The V gene is TRBV4-1, the J gene TRBJ2-4; D gene unclear. The CDR3 loop spans 18 amino acids. In germline, CDR1 is MGHRA, CDR2 YSYEKL. V lost 2 bases and J 2 bases, leaving 19 bases between the germline ends. The DNA for the CDR3 is TGCGCCAGCAGCCAACCGGCCGCACTACATCTCACCAAAAACATTCAGTACTTC. Protein sequence: CASSQPAALHLTKNIQYF.

This clonotype was picked up many times. CDR3: CAISRSGAADNEQFF. The CDR3 nucleotides read TGTGCCATCAGCCGATCTGGGGCGGCGGACAATGAGCAGTTCTTC. The chain has TRBV10-3 and TRBJ2-1; possible D gene TRBD1, 5 bases. V was trimmed by 6 bases and J by 5 bases, leaving 17 bases between them. The CDR3 length is 15 residues. The germline gives CDR1 ENHRY, CDR2 SYGVKD.

This clonotype was observed many times. The chain has TRBV20-1 and TRBJ1-1; D is uncertain. There are 13 residues in the CDR3. V lost 3 bases and J 1 base, leaving 9 bases between the germline ends. From germline, CDR1 is DFQATT and CDR2 SNEGSKA (reference sequence). This chain's CDR3 is CSARPGQNTEAFF. The CDR3 coding sequence is TGCAGTGCTAGGCCCGGGCAGAACACTGAAGCTTTCTTT.

The chain carries TRBV25-1 and TRBJ1-2; D is undetermined. The CDR3 runs 13 residues. Trimming left V 4 bases short and J 4 bases short, with 10 bases between. Germline V lookup: CDR1 MGHDK, CDR2 SYGVNS. The CDR3: CASSGDFIYGYTF. CDR3 in DNA: TGTGCCAGCAGTGGCGACTTTATCTATGGCTACACCTTC.

This clonotype was counted between two and nine times. This sequence joins TRBV6-6 and TRBJ1-3; D remains ambiguous. Germline V gene lookup returns CDR1 MNHNY and CDR2 SVGAGI (reference sequence). Trimming pared 2 bases from V and 3 bases from J, leaving 17 bases between. The CDR3 is 17 amino acids. Here the CDR3 reads CASSYGSRGKSGNTIYF. DNA for the CDR3: TGTGCCAGCAGTTACGGGTCCCGAGGGAAGAGTGGAAACACCATATATTTT.

This clonotype was found many times. The V gene is TRBV20-1, the J gene TRBJ1-2, with D unclear. The CDR3 length is 12 residues. V lost 0 bases, J lost 8 bases, and 10 bases lay in between. CDR1 DFQATT and CDR2 SNEGSKA come from the germline V gene (reference sequence). The CDR3 here is CSARDLVGGYTF. The CDR3 region has the DNA TGCAGTGCTAGAGATCTGGTCGGAGGCTACACCTTC.

The rearrangement joins TRBV12-3 or TRBV12-4 to TRBJ1-6; TRBD1 agrees at 8 bases. The CDR3 is 13 residues long. The V gene end was trimmed by 7 bases and the J gene end by 8 bases; junction bases not matched to a gene: 4. Written as DNA, the CDR3 is TGTGCCAGCACCGGACAGGGAGATTCACCCCTCCACTTT. It translates to CASTGQGDSPLHF.

This clonotype was counted at least ten times. The J gene is TRBJ1-1, the V gene TRBV6-2 or TRBV6-3, with TRBD1 identical over 8 bases. The V gene's germline CDR1 is MNHEY and CDR2 SVGEGT. With 7 bases clipped from V and 4 bases from J, the junction kept 11 bases outside the gene matches. The CDR3 is 15 amino acids. The CDR3 DNA sequence: TGTGCCAGCACACGGACAGGGCGGAGGAGCACTGAAGCTTTCTTT. Protein product: CASTRTGRRSTEAFF.

This clonotype showed up many times. The V gene is TRBV24-1, the J gene TRBJ2-7; no reliable D call. CDR1 and CDR2 (germline): KGHDR, SFDVKD. The CDR3 runs 16 residues. V was shortened by 0 bases and J by 0 bases, with 11 bases between the two germline ends. For the CDR3, the DNA is TGTGCCACCAGTGATTTGGGGGAAGGCGTCTCCTACGAGCAGTACTTC. Translation: CATSDLGEGVSYEQYF.

There are many counts of this clonotype. The J gene is TRBJ2-2, the V gene TRBV19; maybe TRBD2 (6 bases). Germline CDR1 and CDR2: LNHDA and SQIVND (reference sequence). This CDR3 spans 15 amino acids. V was trimmed by 7 bases and J by 6 bases, leaving 18 bases between them. Written as DNA, the CDR3 is TGTGCCAGTACCCCGACTAGGGAAGTGGCCGGGGAGCTGTTTTTT. Residues: CASTPTREVAGELFF.

The table lists this clonotype with many counts. This rearrangement joins TRBV10-3 to TRBJ2-1, with 7 bases lining up with TRBD1. The V gene's germline CDR1 is ENHRY and CDR2 SYGVKD. The CDR3 is 14 residues long. V was clipped by 4 bases and J by 9 bases; unmatched bases: 9. The CDR3 region is CAISAPTGTIEQFF. DNA of the CDR3: TGTGCCATCAGTGCCCCGACAGGGACCATTGAGCAGTTCTTC.

In its sample, this clonotype was seen many times. This chain connects TRBV7-2 to TRBJ1-4, with D possibly TRBD1 on 6 matching bases. Germline CDR1 and CDR2: SGHTA and FQGNSA. V lost 3 bases and J lost 8, with 13 bases in between. This CDR3 has 14 residues. CDR3 nucleotides: TGTGCCAGCAGCTTGGACGGGGGGCGAGAAAAACTGTTTTTT. Translation gives CASSLDGGREKLFF.

This clonotype appeared many times. The V and J genes are TRBV18 and TRBJ1-6; tentative D call: TRBD1 (6 bases). This CDR3 region has 16 residues. Germline values: CDR1 KGHSH, CDR2 LQKENI. V was shortened by 8 bases and J by 0 bases, with 14 bases between the two germline ends. In DNA form, the CDR3 reads TGTGCCAGCGGAACAAGAGGGGGCTCCTATAATTCACCCCTCCACTTT. This codes for CASGTRGGSYNSPLHF.

The sample holds many counts of this clonotype. This chain uses TRBV29-1 with TRBJ1-1; D not certain. The germline V and J ends were trimmed by 2 bases and 1 base, with 11 bases remaining between them. Germline-derived CDR1 and CDR2 are SQVTM and ANQGSEA. The CDR3 contains 14 residues. The CDR3 DNA sequence: TGCAGCGTTGAAAGGATGGGAGGGAACACTGAAGCTTTCTTT. This translates into CSVERMGGNTEAFF.

This clonotype was detected only a few times. This rearrangement joins TRBV10-3 to TRBJ1-1; 9 nucleotides align to TRBD1. Germline V CDR1 and CDR2: ENHRY, SYGVKD. This CDR3 is built from 14 residues. V gave up 6 bases and J gave up 4 bases; unmatched junction bases: 6. The CDR3 loop reads CAIRQGQGITEAFF. The CDR3 DNA sequence: TGTGCCATCAGGCAGGGACAGGGAATCACTGAAGCTTTCTTT.

At least ten counts were recorded for this clonotype. V is TRBV12-3 or TRBV12-4 and J is TRBJ1-6, with D maybe TRBD1 (6 bases). The length of the CDR3 is 15 residues. The V gene lost 3 bases and the J gene lost 10 bases, with 16 bases spanning the gap. CDR3 sequence: CASSFRVRGGSPLHF. The DNA of the CDR3 is TGTGCCAGCAGTTTTAGAGTCAGGGGCGGGTCACCCCTCCACTTT.

This clonotype was seen ten or more times. The V call is TRBV7-6, the J call TRBJ2-3; D not certain. The V end lost 3 bases, the J end lost 6 bases, and 4 bases lay between the germline ends. CDR3 length equals 11 residues. Germline V lookup: CDR1 SGHVS, CDR2 FNYEAQ. The CDR3 loop is CASSFRDTQYF. CDR3 bases: TGTGCCAGCAGCTTCAGGGATACGCAGTATTTT.

In its sample, this clonotype was seen many times. The rearrangement uses TRBV30 and TRBJ2-5; 13 bases fit TRBD2. Germline-derived CDR1 and CDR2 are GTSNPN and SVGIG (reference sequence). The J segment lost 5 bases and the V segment lost 3 bases, leaving 9 bases of the junction unmatched. There are 16 residues in the CDR3. CDR3 DNA: TGTGCCTGGAGCCGCAGGACTAGCGGGGGCCTGGAGACCCAGTACTTC. Protein sequence: CAWSRRTSGGLETQYF.

This clonotype has ten or more counts. The chain recombines TRBV5-1 with TRBJ1-1, with D maybe TRBD1 (6 bases). Deletions cut 4 bases from V and 4 bases from J, with 17 bases between. The length of the CDR3 is 15 residues. Germline CDR1 is SGHRS and CDR2 is YFSETQ. This CDR3 is CASSPRGETSTEAFF. The CDR3 coding sequence is TGCGCCAGCAGCCCGAGGGGGGAGACGAGCACTGAAGCTTTCTTT.

There are many counts of this clonotype. The chain is built from TRBV5-1 and TRBJ1-1, with TRBD1 identical over 9 bases. Germline CDR1 is SGHRS and CDR2 is YFSETQ. This CDR3 has 16 residues. J was trimmed by 0 bases and V by 3 bases; bases with no gene match: 6. In DNA, the CDR3 is TGCGCCAGCAGCTGGGGACAGGGTCGCATGAACACTGAAGCTTTCTTT. Amino acid sequence: CASSWGQGRMNTEAFF.

The chain has TRBV29-1 and TRBJ1-1, with a possible D match to TRBD1 (5 bases). This CDR3 has 12 amino acids. Trimming pared 7 bases from V and 7 bases from J, leaving 16 bases between. Germline V gives CDR1 SQVTM, CDR2 ANQGSEA. CDR3 sequence: CSGGVWSSEAFF. CDR3 bases: TGCAGCGGGGGGGTTTGGTCGAGTGAAGCTTTCTTT.

This clonotype was observed a handful of times. The chain carries TRBV7-9 and TRBJ1-2; no reliable D call. Trimming pared 5 bases from V and 3 bases from J, leaving 7 bases between. This CDR3 has 12 amino acids. CDR1 and CDR2 from the germline V gene are SEHNR and FQNEAQ (reference sequence). This CDR3 reads CASSREHYGYTF. The CDR3 region has the DNA TGTGCCAGCAGCCGTGAACACTATGGCTACACCTTC.

This chain connects TRBV7-9 to TRBJ1-1; a weak D match, TRBD1 (5 bases). Between the trimmed V and J ends, which lost 5 bases and 2 bases, there was a span of 15 bases. Germline V gene lookup returns CDR1 SEHNR and CDR2 FQNEAQ (reference sequence). The length of the CDR3 is 15 residues. The CDR3: CASSRGGGANTEAFF. DNA for the CDR3: TGTGCCAGCAGCCGCGGGGGGGGAGCAAACACTGAAGCTTTCTTT.

This clonotype was found a few times. The chain employs TRBV3-1 and TRBJ2-3; 7 bases line up with TRBD2. With 1 base clipped from V and 4 bases from J, the junction kept 8 bases outside the gene matches. Per germline, CDR1 LGHDT and CDR2 YNNKEL (reference sequence). The CDR3 totals 16 residues. The CDR3 protein is CASSQVGGRGSDTQYF. As DNA, the CDR3 is TGTGCCAGCAGCCAAGTCGGTGGGCGGGGGTCAGATACGCAGTATTTT.

In its sample, this clonotype was seen many times. The chain carries TRBV5-1 and TRBJ2-2, with TRBD2 matching 12 bases. J gave up 6 bases and V 1 base, and 7 bases lay outside the gene matches. The CDR3 spans 17 residues. Per the germline V gene, CDR1 is SGHRS and CDR2 is YFSETQ. CDR3 sequence: CASSLLAGGPSAGELFF. The CDR3 DNA reads as TGCGCCAGCAGCTTGCTAGCGGGAGGGCCGAGCGCCGGGGAGCTGTTTTTT. The whole variable domain, filled in from reference TRBV5-1 and TRBJ2-2, reads KAGVTQTPRYLIKTRGQQVTLSCSPISGHRSVSWYQQTPGQGLQFLFEYFSETQRNKGNFPGRFSGRQFSNSRSEMNVSTLELGDSALYLCASSLLAGGPSAGELFFGEGSRLTVL.

This clonotype has ten or more counts. The chain is built from TRBV30 and TRBJ1-1; D ambiguous. Trimming took off 0 bases at V and 5 bases at J, with 13 bases between the two ends. The germline gives CDR1 GTSNPN, CDR2 SVGIG (reference sequence). The CDR3 runs to 14 residues. The DNA of the CDR3 is TGTGCCTGGAGTGTAAGTACAGTTTCAACTGAAGCTTTCTTT. Amino acids: CAWSVSTVSTEAFF.

This clonotype was observed many times. This chain joins TRBV2 and TRBJ2-1; D remains unclear. The CDR3 contains 13 residues. Germline CDR1 and CDR2: SNHLY and FYNNEI. The ends were cut back, 10 bases at V and 4 bases at J, with 14 bases in the middle. The CDR3 region is CANQKTGYNEQFF. The CDR3 DNA reads as TGTGCCAATCAAAAGACGGGTTACAATGAGCAGTTCTTC.

This clonotype has at least ten counts. V is TRBV11-2 and J is TRBJ1-2, with D perhaps matching TRBD1 (6 bases). The CDR3 is made up of 14 amino acids. The germline V gene has CDR1 SGHAT and CDR2 FQNNGV. The germline V and J ends were trimmed by 4 bases and 3 bases, with 12 bases remaining between them. The CDR3 here is CASSSRTDHYGYTF. For the CDR3, the DNA is TGTGCCAGCAGCTCCCGGACAGACCACTATGGCTACACCTTC.

This clonotype was counted at least ten times. The chain carries TRBV9 and TRBJ2-1, with TRBD2 matching 9 bases. This CDR3 is built from 16 residues. CDR1 and CDR2 (germline): SGDLS, YYNGEE. The junction had 10 bases not matched to a gene; V was cut back by 4 bases and J by 5 bases. The CDR3 loop is CASSPLGLATNNEQFF. Here the CDR3 DNA reads TGTGCCAGCAGCCCCCTTGGACTAGCGACGAACAATGAGCAGTTCTTC. Full variable domain (outside the CDR3, taken from reference TRBV9 and TRBJ2-1): DSGVTQTPKHLITATGQRVTLRCSPRSGDLSVYWYQQSLDQGLQFLIQYYNGEERAKGNILERFSAQQFPDLHSELNLSSLELGDSALYFCASSPLGLATNNEQFFGPGTRLTVL.

This clonotype was detected ten times or more. This chain joins TRBV20-1 and TRBJ2-3; 11 bases are a match to TRBD2. The length of the CDR3 is 14 residues. Trimming took 3 bases from V and 4 from J; bases not matched to a gene: 3. The germline CDR1 and CDR2 sequences are DFQATT and SNEGSKA (reference sequence). In DNA form, the CDR3 reads TGCAGTGCTAGTCTTAGCGGGAGGGCAGATACGCAGTATTTT. Its translation is CSASLSGRADTQYF.

This clonotype came up a few times. The V and J genes are TRBV10-3 and TRBJ2-7; TRBD1 or TRBD2 may be the D gene (5 bases each). Germline lookup yields CDR1 ENHRY and CDR2 SYGVKD. V was pared by 3 bases and J by 7 bases, with 19 bases between. The CDR3 spans 15 residues. Here the CDR3 reads CAISDGASEGYEQYF. CDR3 nucleotides: TGTGCCATCAGTGATGGCGCTAGTGAGGGGTATGAGCAGTACTTC.